Reported below is one T cell receptor (beta chain). Its antigen is unidentified. Germline assignment: CDR1 DFQATT and CDR2 SNEGSKA (reference sequence). This CDR3 is built from 14 residues. The sample comes from a study of blood T cells in healthy people across ages. Notes on the study in general: Naive T cell percentage and TCR beta diversity correlated strongly.

A J-beta primer mix and a sample-barcoded 5' primer were used in a second PCR of roughly 7 to 12 cycles. Each CDR3 protein gets one entry after TCRdb re-called the 5' RACE reads with MiXCR. The sample holds some 780,000 distinct CDR3 sequences, about 56% seen once. The chain is built from TRBV20-1 and TRBJ2-1; perhaps TRBD2 as D (5 bases). The TCR comes from a middle-aged man in good health. The specimen sequenced was blood. CDR3 loop: CSAKPTSSYNEQFF. DNA of the CDR3: TGCAGCGCCAAGCCAACTAGCTCCTACAATGAGCAGTTCTTC.